Following are 26 T cell receptor beta chains from one sample sequenced in a study of siplizumab effects on memory and regulatory T cells. Measured with immunoSEQ multiplex PCR; TCRdb has only the in-frame clones, and not every one. The profile shows approximately 84,000 clones, around 93% of them singletons. Sequenced material: CD8+ T cells sorted from blood. These receptors were taken from a human donor in good health.

V is TRBV9 and J is TRBJ2-3; D is possibly TRBD2 (7 bases). V lost 4 bases, J lost 0 bases, and 27 bases lay in between. There are 20 residues in the CDR3. Per germline, CDR1 SGDLS and CDR2 YYNGEE. This chain's CDR3 is CASSIPHVGGQIISTDTQYF. The CDR3 DNA sequence: TGTGCCAGCAGCATCCCGCACGTGGGGGGGCAGATCATTAGCACAGATACGCAGTATTTT.

The gene calls are TRBV9 and TRBJ2-3; possibly TRBD2 for D (5 bases). V lost 4 bases and J lost 5, with 11 bases in between. The CDR3 is 13 amino acids. In germline, CDR1 is SGDLS, CDR2 YYNGEE. CDR3 in amino acids: CASSLDSLDTQYF. As DNA, the CDR3 is TGTGCCAGCAGCCTGGACTCCTTAGATACGCAGTATTTT. Using reference TRBV9 and TRBJ2-3 for the parts outside the CDR3, the full variable domain is DSGVTQTPKHLITATGQRVTLRCSPRSGDLSVYWYQQSLDQGLQFLIQYYNGEERAKGNILERFSAQQFPDLHSELNLSSLELGDSALYFCASSLDSLDTQYFGPGTRLTVL.

The rearrangement uses TRBV11-1 and TRBJ2-3; a weak D match, TRBD2 (5 bases). There are 16 residues in the CDR3. Germline-derived CDR1 and CDR2 are SGHAT and FQDESV (reference sequence). V lost 2 bases, J lost 2 bases, and 14 bases lay in between. The chain's CDR3 is CASSLFLGVSTDTQYF. The DNA for the CDR3 is TGTGCCAGCAGCTTATTTCTCGGGGTGTCCACAGATACGCAGTATTTT. The whole variable domain, remainder taken from reference TRBV11-1 and TRBJ2-3, is EAEVAQSPRYKITEKSQAVAFWCDPISGHATLYWYRQILGQGPELLVQFQDESVVDDSQLPKDRFSAERLKGVDSTLKIQPAELGDSAMYLCASSLFLGVSTDTQYFGPGTRLTVL.

The chain recombines TRBV7-9 with TRBJ2-1; D remains ambiguous. The CDR3 covers 13 residues. The V end was cut by 5 bases, the J end by 9 bases, with 14 bases between. The germline CDR1 and CDR2 sequences are SEHNR and FQNEAQ (reference sequence). CDR3 region: CASSPRSPIEQFF. The CDR3 coding sequence is TGTGCCAGCAGCCCTAGAAGTCCAATTGAGCAGTTCTTC.

V usage is TRBV28 and J usage is TRBJ2-1; 7 bases line up with TRBD2. The CDR3 is made up of 17 amino acids. Per the germline V gene, CDR1 is MDHEN and CDR2 is SYDVKM. V gave up 5 bases and J gave up 4 bases; unmatched junction bases: 14. In DNA form, the CDR3 reads TGTGCCAGCAGTCTAAGAGAGCGGGAATTGAGATACAATGAGCAGTTCTTC. Translated: CASSLRERELRYNEQFF.

The V and J genes are TRBV10-2 and TRBJ2-7, with a possible D match to TRBD1 (6 bases). CDR3 size: 16 residues. CDR1 WSHSY and CDR2 SAAADI come from the germline V gene. V lost 7 bases to trimming and J lost 7 bases, with 26 bases between them. CDR3: CASNHLGHNPAGEQYF. The DNA for the CDR3 is TGCGCCAGCAATCATCTGGGACACAACCCAGCAGGGGAGCAGTACTTC.

The J gene is TRBJ2-7, the V gene TRBV7-9; no clear D gene. Germline CDR1 is SEHNR and CDR2 is FQNEAQ (reference sequence). This CDR3 region has 15 residues. Trimming took off 4 bases at V and 0 bases at J, with 13 bases between the two ends. For the CDR3, the DNA is TGTGCCAGCAGCTCTACTGGACGGCTCTCCTACGAGCAGTACTTC. This codes for CASSSTGRLSYEQYF.

V gene TRBV12-1 combines with J gene TRBJ2-5; the table's D gene call, TRBD1, was not cross checked with the DNA. TRBV12-1 constitutes a pseudogene. The CDR3 runs to 14 residues. The DNA for the CDR3 is TGTGCCAGCAGCTACGGACAGGGAAAAGAGACCCAGTACTTC. Translated, it gives CASSYGQGKETQYF.

The chain employs TRBV6-6 and TRBJ2-3; no firm D call. Trimming removed 5 bases at V and 4 bases at J, with 10 bases between. Germline CDR1 and CDR2: MNHNY and SVGAGI (reference sequence). This CDR3 has 13 amino acids. CDR3 nucleotide sequence: TGTGCCAGCAGTCTGAGTCGCGCAGATACGCAGTATTTT. The encoded protein is CASSLSRADTQYF.

The chain joins TRBV25-1 to TRBJ2-2; 8 bases line up with TRBD2. With V trimmed by 3 bases and J by 3 bases, 0 bases remained unmatched. Per germline, CDR1 MGHDK and CDR2 SYGVNS. This CDR3 has 14 amino acids. CDR3 in DNA: TGTGCCAGCAGTGATAGCGGGGACACCGGGGAGCTGTTTTTT. The encoded protein is CASSDSGDTGELFF.

The chain employs TRBV27 and TRBJ2-7; no firm D call. Germline V CDR1 and CDR2: MNHEY, SMNVEV (reference sequence). The germline V and J ends were trimmed by 3 bases and 3 bases, with 9 bases remaining between them. The CDR3 extends over 13 amino acids. The CDR3 loop reads CASSFAYDYEQYF. CDR3 nucleotides: TGTGCCAGCAGTTTCGCCTATGACTACGAGCAGTACTTC.

The V call is TRBV7-9, the J call TRBJ2-7, with 13 nucleotides matching TRBD2. The junction had 16 bases not matched to a gene; V was cut back by 4 bases and J by 4 bases. The CDR3 loop spans 19 amino acids. From germline, CDR1 is SEHNR and CDR2 FQNEAQ (reference sequence). This chain's CDR3 is CASSSPSRLAGGEGYEQYF. For the CDR3, the DNA is TGTGCCAGCAGCTCCCCCAGTCGACTAGCGGGGGGTGAAGGGTACGAGCAGTACTTC.

This clone was observed a handful of times. The rearrangement uses TRBV19 and TRBJ2-5; 8 bases map to TRBD2. The V and J ends lost 7 bases and 5 bases, in that order; junction bases with no gene match: 6. Germline V gene data show CDR1 as LNHDA and CDR2 as SQIVND (reference sequence). This CDR3 is 13 amino acids long. The CDR3 protein is CASNGGGEETQYF. As DNA, the CDR3 is TGTGCCAGTAACGGGGGGGGCGAGGAGACCCAGTACTTC.

In regard to this clone: The germline gene is not matched at one end of the junction; a read error may be the cause. This sequence joins TRBV6-1 and TRBJ2-7; 11 bases are a match to TRBD1. Germline V gives CDR1 MNHNS, CDR2 SASEGT. This CDR3 has 15 residues. CDR3 DNA: TGTGCCAGCAGCGAAGGGACAGGGGGCTCCTACGAGCAGTACTTC. This codes for CASSEGTGGSYEQYF.

This sequence joins TRBV11-2 and TRBJ1-1; 9 bases line up with TRBD1. The CDR3 runs 16 residues. Unmatched junction bases numbered 7, after V lost 3 bases and J lost 2 bases. CDR1 is SGHAT and CDR2 is FQNNGV in the germline V gene. The CDR3: CASSFVLQGANTEAFF. The CDR3 DNA reads TGTGCCAGCAGCTTCGTCCTACAGGGGGCTAACACTGAAGCTTTCTTT. Drawing the rest from reference TRBV11-2 and TRBJ1-1, the complete variable domain is EAGVAQSPRYKIIEKRQSVAFWCNPISGHATLYWYQQILGQGPKLLIQFQNNGVVDDSQLPKDRFSAERLKGVDSTLKIQPAKLEDSAVYLCASSFVLQGANTEAFFGQGTRLTVV.

The chain combines TRBV7-3 with TRBJ2-5; the D gene is possibly TRBD1 (5 bases). Germline CDR1 is SGHTA and CDR2 is FQGTGA. The CDR3 has 14 residues. V lost 5 bases to trimming and J lost 5 bases, with 15 bases between them. The CDR3 coding sequence is TGTGCCAGCAGCCACACAGGTACTGGGGAGACCCAGTACTTC. It encodes CASSHTGTGETQYF.

V is TRBV7-8 and J is TRBJ2-4, with 8 nucleotides matching TRBD1. V lost 1 base, J lost 5 bases, and 7 bases stayed unmatched. CDR1 and CDR2 from the germline V gene are SGHVS and FQNEAQ. This CDR3 is built from 16 residues. DNA of the CDR3: TGTGCCAGCAGCTTAGTGGCAGGACAGGGCCAAAACATTCAGTACTTC. It codes for CASSLVAGQGQNIQYF.

The V gene is TRBV6-5, the J gene TRBJ2-7; the D is unclear. The CDR3 consists of 13 residues. The V gene lost 2 bases and the J gene lost 5 bases, with 10 bases spanning the gap. Looked up from germline, CDR1 is MNHEY and CDR2 is SVGAGI. CDR3 coding DNA: TGTGCCAGCAGTTACCCACTGGCGGACGAGCAGTACTTC. This sequence encodes CASSYPLADEQYF.

The chain has TRBV7-9 and TRBJ1-2; 7 nucleotides agree with TRBD1. The ends lost 1 base at V and 0 bases at J; junction bases unmatched: 5. In germline, CDR1 is SEHNR, CDR2 FQNEAQ (reference sequence). The CDR3 totals 16 residues. This chain's CDR3 is CASSLGQGLANYGYTF. The CDR3 DNA is TGTGCCAGCAGCTTAGGACAGGGCTTAGCTAACTATGGCTACACCTTC.

The genes are TRBV4-1 and TRBJ2-7; 8 nucleotides agree with TRBD2. In germline, CDR1 is MGHRA, CDR2 YSYEKL. CDR3 length equals 17 residues. V lost 0 bases to trimming and J lost 0 bases; unmatched junction nucleotides: 7. The CDR3 protein is CASSQDVRREDSYEQYF. Written as DNA, the CDR3 is TGCGCCAGCAGCCAAGATGTGAGGCGGGAGGACTCCTACGAGCAGTACTTC.

The V and J genes are TRBV7-6 and TRBJ2-3, with a tentative D call TRBD2 (5 bases). The germline V and J ends were trimmed by 2 bases and 3 bases, with 9 bases remaining between them. The CDR3 consists of 14 residues. Germline CDR1 and CDR2: SGHVS and FNYEAQ. CDR3: CASSLPGWTDTQYF. The CDR3 DNA reads TGTGCCAGCAGCTTACCGGGGTGGACAGATACGCAGTATTTT.

The CDR3 here is CASSLSASYEQYF. The CDR3 nucleotides read TGTGCCAGCAGTTTATCGGCGAGCTACGAGCAGTACTTC. This sequence joins TRBV27 and TRBJ2-7; D is unclear. V was pared by 0 bases and J by 3 bases, with 6 bases between. Germline V gene data show CDR1 as MNHEY and CDR2 as SMNVEV (reference sequence). This CDR3 is 13 amino acids long.

This chain links TRBV7-6 with TRBJ2-1; 11 bases agree with TRBD2. Per the germline V gene, CDR1 is SGHVS and CDR2 is FNYEAQ. The CDR3 totals 16 residues. V shed 0 bases, J shed 8 bases, and the junction held 6 bases outside the gene matches. CDR3 DNA sequence: TGTGCCAGCAGCTTAGCGTCTAGCGGGAGGTTCGATGAGCAGTTCTTC. Protein: CASSLASSGRFDEQFF. Complete variable domain (other parts from reference TRBV7-6 and TRBJ2-1): GAGVSQSPRYKVTKRGQDVALRCDPISGHVSLYWYRQALGQGPEFLTYFNYEAQQDKSGLPNDRFSAERPEGSISTLTIQRTEQRDSAMYRCASSLASSGRFDEQFFGPGTRLTVL.

This chain links TRBV19 with TRBJ2-6; D gene ambiguous. The germline V and J ends were trimmed by 3 bases and 4 bases, with 10 bases remaining between them. The V gene's germline CDR1 is LNHDA and CDR2 SQIVND (reference sequence). This CDR3 has 15 residues. DNA for the CDR3: TGTGCCAGTAGTATCGGAACCAGGGGGGCCAACGTCCTGACTTTC. Translated, it gives CASSIGTRGANVLTF.

CDR3 in amino acids: CASSIDGNSLNYGYTF. CDR3 coding DNA: TGTGCCAGTAGTATAGATGGGAACAGCCTTAACTATGGCTACACCTTC. The chain combines TRBV19 with TRBJ1-2; D is ambiguous. V lost 0 bases and J lost 1, with 12 bases in between. CDR3 length equals 16 residues. Germline loops: CDR1 LNHDA, CDR2 SQIVND (reference sequence).

This chain uses TRBV10-3 with TRBJ2-7; 12 nucleotides align to TRBD1. The V and J ends lost 0 bases and 3 bases, in that order; junction bases with no gene match: 6. The CDR3 length is 17 residues. The V gene's germline CDR1 is ENHRY and CDR2 SYGVKD. The CDR3: CAISESGQGAARYEQYF. Written as DNA, the CDR3 is TGTGCCATCAGTGAGTCGGGACAGGGGGCCGCTCGCTACGAGCAGTACTTC.